The clone carrying this T cell receptor beta chain was seen many times. Its antigen remains unidentified. TCRdb re-called the 5' RACE reads through MiXCR, storing one row per CDR3 protein. Of fewer than 550,000 distinct CDR3 sequences in the sample, 5.3% were seen once. This specimen belongs to a study of CD8 T cells in ankylosing spondylitis. Study-wide results and caveats: Seemingly characteristic of ankylosing spondylitis blood was a TCR beta motif consisting of under ten highly homologous variants.

Unmatched junction bases numbered 3, after V lost 10 bases and J lost 9 bases. The CDR3 totals 11 residues. Germline-derived CDR1 and CDR2 are MNHEY and SVGAGI. Input material: blood, either unsorted or a sorted T cell fraction (not recorded which). The clonotype was recovered from a male donor with ankylosing spondylitis. V and J are TRBV6-5 and TRBJ2-1, with 10 positions matching TRBD1. The CDR3 DNA reads as TGTGCCACGGGACAGGGGTTTGAGCAGTTCTTC. It translates to CATGQGFEQFF.